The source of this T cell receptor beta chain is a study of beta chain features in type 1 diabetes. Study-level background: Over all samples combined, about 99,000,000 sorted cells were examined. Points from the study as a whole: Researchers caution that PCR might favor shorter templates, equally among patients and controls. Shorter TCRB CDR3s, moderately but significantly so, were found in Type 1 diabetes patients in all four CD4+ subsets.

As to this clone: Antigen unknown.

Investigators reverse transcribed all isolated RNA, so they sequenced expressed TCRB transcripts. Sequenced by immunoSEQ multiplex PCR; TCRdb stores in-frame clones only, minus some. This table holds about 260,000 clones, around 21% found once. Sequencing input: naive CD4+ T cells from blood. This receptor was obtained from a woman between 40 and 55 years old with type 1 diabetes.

The CDR3: CATSRAGGPEADTQYF. As DNA, the CDR3 is TGTGCCACCAGCAGAGCGGGGGGCCCAGAGGCAGATACGCAGTATTTT. This rearrangement joins TRBV15 to TRBJ2-3, with D tentatively TRBD2 (7 bases). Germline V gene lookup returns CDR1 LNHNV and CDR2 YYDKDF (reference sequence). Trimming took off 1 base at V and 4 bases at J, with 15 bases between the two ends. This CDR3 spans 16 amino acids. The full variable domain, its missing parts supplied by reference TRBV15 and TRBJ2-3, is DAMVIQNPRYQVTQFGKPVTLSCSQTLNHNVMYWYQQKSSQAPKLLFHYYDKDFNNEADTPDNFQSRRPNTSFCFLDIRSPGLGDTAMYLCATSRAGGPEADTQYFGPGTRLTVL.